The 7 T cell receptor beta chains listed next were all sequenced from one sample in a study of OX40 agonist ivuxolimab in advanced cancers. The protocol was immunoSEQ multiplex PCR, while the TCRdb copy is restricted to in-frame clones and leaves out a portion. Altogether about 61,000 clones are present, about 85% being singletons, with the ten largest covering approximately 1.2%. The input for sequencing was CD4+ or CD8+ T cells sorted from blood, taken in a trial of the OX40 agonist ivuxolimab. The receptor source for this set is an adult with an advanced solid tumor such as melanoma, head and neck, liver or kidney cancer.

The chain recombines TRBV6-5 with TRBJ2-1; D perhaps matches TRBD1 (6 bases). The germline V and J ends were trimmed by 2 bases and 3 bases, with 8 bases remaining between them. The CDR3 runs 14 residues. The V gene's germline CDR1 is MNHEY and CDR2 SVGAGI. The CDR3 loop reads CASSYLGHYNEQFF. The CDR3 DNA follows: TGTGCCAGCAGTTACCTGGGACACTACAATGAGCAGTTCTTC.

The CDR3 nucleotides read TGTGCCAGCAGCTTAACAGGGCTCTATGGCTACACCTTC. Translation gives CASSLTGLYGYTF. J is TRBJ1-2 and V is TRBV7-6; perhaps TRBD1 as D (6 bases). The CDR3 spans 13 residues. The V gene's germline CDR1 is SGHVS and CDR2 FNYEAQ. V dropped 2 bases and J dropped 4 bases, with 8 bases sitting between them.

The rearrangement links TRBV6-5 to TRBJ2-7, with no clear D. Trimming removed 0 bases from V and 1 base from J, with 7 bases in between. This CDR3 comprises 14 residues. Germline-derived CDR1 and CDR2 are MNHEY and SVGAGI. CDR3: CASSYSRISYEQYF. The CDR3 DNA reads TGTGCCAGCAGTTACTCCAGGATTTCCTACGAGCAGTACTTC.

V and J are TRBV7-9 and TRBJ1-1, with D unclear. In germline, CDR1 is SEHNR, CDR2 FQNEAQ (reference sequence). The CDR3 totals 12 residues. The ends were cut back, 1 base at V and 7 bases at J, with 7 bases in the middle. DNA of the CDR3: TGTGCCAGCAGCTTAGAACGGATTGAAGCTTTCTTT. Residues: CASSLERIEAFF.

The chain is built from TRBV6-4 and TRBJ1-6; D possibly corresponds to TRBD1 (5 bases). The germline gives CDR1 MRHNA, CDR2 SNTAGT. With 3 bases removed from V and 6 bases from J, the gap between germline ends came to 12 bases. The CDR3 totals 15 residues. In nucleotides, the CDR3 is TGTGCCAGCAGTGAGAGGGCAGGGCCTAATTCACCCCTCCACTTT. Amino acid sequence: CASSERAGPNSPLHF.

CDR3 DNA: TGTGCCAGCAGGGGACAGGGGGCCGGCTCCTACGAGCAGTACTTC. Its protein product is CASRGQGAGSYEQYF. V gene TRBV6-5 combines with J gene TRBJ2-7, with 12 bases aligning to TRBD1. The V segment lost 6 bases and the J segment 0 bases; nucleotides outside the gene matches: 3. Germline V CDR1 and CDR2: MNHEY, SVGAGI. The CDR3 covers 15 residues.

The rearrangement uses TRBV23-1 and TRBJ1-4, with D possibly being TRBD1 (6 bases). TRBV23-1 is an open reading frame whose function is uncertain. The CDR3 runs to 15 residues. The V gene lost 6 bases and the J gene lost 7 bases, with 18 bases spanning the gap. The CDR3: CASRRYYGGGEKLFF. The CDR3 bases are TGCGCCAGCAGACGGTATTATGGAGGGGGTGAAAAACTGTTTTTT.